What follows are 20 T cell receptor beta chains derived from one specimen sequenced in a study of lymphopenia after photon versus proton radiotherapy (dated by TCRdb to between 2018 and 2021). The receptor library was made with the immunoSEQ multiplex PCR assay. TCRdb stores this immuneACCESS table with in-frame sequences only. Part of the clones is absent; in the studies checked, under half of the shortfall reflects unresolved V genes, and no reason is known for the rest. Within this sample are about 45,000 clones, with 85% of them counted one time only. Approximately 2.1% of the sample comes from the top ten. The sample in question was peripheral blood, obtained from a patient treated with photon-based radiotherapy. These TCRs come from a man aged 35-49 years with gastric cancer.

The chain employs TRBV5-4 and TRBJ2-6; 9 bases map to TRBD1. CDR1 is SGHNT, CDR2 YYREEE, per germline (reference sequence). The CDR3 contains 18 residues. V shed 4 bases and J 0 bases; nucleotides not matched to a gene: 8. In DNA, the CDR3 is TGTGCCAGCAGCCCCCGGACAGGGGCGAACTCTGGGGCCAACGTCCTGACTTTC. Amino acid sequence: CASSPRTGANSGANVLTF.

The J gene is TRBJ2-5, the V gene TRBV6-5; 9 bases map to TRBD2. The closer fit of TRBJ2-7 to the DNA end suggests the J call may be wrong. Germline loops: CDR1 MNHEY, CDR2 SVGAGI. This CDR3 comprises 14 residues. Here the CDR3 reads CASKNSGGSYEQYF. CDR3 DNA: TGTGCCAGCAAAAATAGCGGGGGCTCCTACGAGCAGTACTTC.

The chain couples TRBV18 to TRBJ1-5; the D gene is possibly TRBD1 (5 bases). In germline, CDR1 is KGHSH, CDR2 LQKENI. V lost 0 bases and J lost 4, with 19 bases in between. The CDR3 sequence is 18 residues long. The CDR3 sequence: CASSPPGRGTDANQPQHF. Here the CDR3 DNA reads TGTGCCAGCTCACCACCGGGAAGGGGTACGGACGCAAATCAGCCCCAGCATTTT.

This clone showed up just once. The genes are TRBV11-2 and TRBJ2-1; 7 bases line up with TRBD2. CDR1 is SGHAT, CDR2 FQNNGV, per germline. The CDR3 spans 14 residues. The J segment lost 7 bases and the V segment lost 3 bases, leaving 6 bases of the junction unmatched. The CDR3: CASSLSGGGNEQFF. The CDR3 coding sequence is TGTGCCAGCAGCTTGTCCGGGGGAGGGAATGAGCAGTTCTTC.

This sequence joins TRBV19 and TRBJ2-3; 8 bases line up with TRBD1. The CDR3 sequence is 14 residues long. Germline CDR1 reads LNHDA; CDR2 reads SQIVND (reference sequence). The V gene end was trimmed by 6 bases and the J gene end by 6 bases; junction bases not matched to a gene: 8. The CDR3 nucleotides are TGTGCCAGTAGAGAGGACAGGGCGGCCGATACGCAGTATTTT. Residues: CASREDRAADTQYF. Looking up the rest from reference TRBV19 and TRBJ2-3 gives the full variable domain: DGGITQSPKYLFRKEGQNVTLSCEQNLNHDAMYWYRQDPGQGLRLIYYSQIVNDFQKGDIAEGYSVSREKKESFPLTVTSAQKNPTAFYLCASREDRAADTQYFGPGTRLTVL.

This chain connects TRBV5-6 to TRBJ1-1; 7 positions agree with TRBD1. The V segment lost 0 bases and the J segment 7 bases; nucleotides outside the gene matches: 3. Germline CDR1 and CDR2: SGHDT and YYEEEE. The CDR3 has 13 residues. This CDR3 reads CASSLVAGGEAFF. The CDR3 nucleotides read TGTGCCAGCAGCTTGGTAGCAGGGGGTGAAGCTTTCTTT.

CDR3 in DNA: TGTGCCAGCATCCCCATGTCGGGGAGCAATCAGCCCCAGCATTTT. Its protein product is CASIPMSGSNQPQHF. This chain links TRBV28 with TRBJ1-5; D gene uncertain. Germline V lookup: CDR1 MDHEN, CDR2 SYDVKM. The germline V and J ends were trimmed by 7 bases and 1 base, with 14 bases remaining between them. The CDR3 loop spans 15 amino acids.

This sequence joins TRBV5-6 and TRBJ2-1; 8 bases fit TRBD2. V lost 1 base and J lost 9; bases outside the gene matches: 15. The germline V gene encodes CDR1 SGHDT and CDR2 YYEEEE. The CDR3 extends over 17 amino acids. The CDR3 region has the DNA TGTGCCAGCAGCTTGCCGGGAGGGACTCGAAGGGGGGGTGAGCAGTTCTTC. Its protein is CASSLPGGTRRGGEQFF.

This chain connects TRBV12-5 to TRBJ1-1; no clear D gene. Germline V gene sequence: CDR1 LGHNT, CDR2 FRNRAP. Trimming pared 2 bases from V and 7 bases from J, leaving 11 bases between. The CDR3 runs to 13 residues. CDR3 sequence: CASGLRANGEAFF. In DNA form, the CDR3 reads TGTGCTAGTGGTTTGCGGGCAAACGGTGAAGCTTTCTTT.

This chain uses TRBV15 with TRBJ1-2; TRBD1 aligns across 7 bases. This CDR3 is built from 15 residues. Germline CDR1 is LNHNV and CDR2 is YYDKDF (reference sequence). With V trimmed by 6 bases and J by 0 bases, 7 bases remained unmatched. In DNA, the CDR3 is TGTGCCACCAGGCCTATAGACAGGGCTAACTATGGCTACACCTTC. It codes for CATRPIDRANYGYTF.

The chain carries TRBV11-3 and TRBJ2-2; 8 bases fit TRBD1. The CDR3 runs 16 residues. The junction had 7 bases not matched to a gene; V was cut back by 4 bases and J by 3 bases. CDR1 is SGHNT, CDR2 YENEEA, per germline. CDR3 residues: CASSYQGALDTGELFF. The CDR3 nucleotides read TGTGCCAGCAGCTACCAGGGGGCATTGGACACCGGGGAGCTGTTTTTT.

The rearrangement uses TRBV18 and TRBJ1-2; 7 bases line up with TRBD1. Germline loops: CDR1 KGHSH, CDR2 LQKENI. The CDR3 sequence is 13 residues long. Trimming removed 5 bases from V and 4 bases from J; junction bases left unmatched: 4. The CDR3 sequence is CASSSEGAYGYTF. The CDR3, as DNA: TGTGCCAGCTCATCGGAGGGGGCCTATGGCTACACCTTC.

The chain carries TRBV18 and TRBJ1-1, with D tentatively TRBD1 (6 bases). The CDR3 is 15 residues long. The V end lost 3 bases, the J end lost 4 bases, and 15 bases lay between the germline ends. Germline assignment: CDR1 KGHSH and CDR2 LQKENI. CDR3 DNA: TGTGCCAGCTCACCGGTCACAGGGACGGGCACTGAAGCTTTCTTT. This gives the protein CASSPVTGTGTEAFF.

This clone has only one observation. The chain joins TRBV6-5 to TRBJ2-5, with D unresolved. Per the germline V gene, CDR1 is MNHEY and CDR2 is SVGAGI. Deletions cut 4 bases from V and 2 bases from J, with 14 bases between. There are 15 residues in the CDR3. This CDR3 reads CASSSSSLRQETQYF. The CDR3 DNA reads TGTGCCAGCAGTTCCTCCTCCCTAAGACAAGAGACCCAGTACTTC.

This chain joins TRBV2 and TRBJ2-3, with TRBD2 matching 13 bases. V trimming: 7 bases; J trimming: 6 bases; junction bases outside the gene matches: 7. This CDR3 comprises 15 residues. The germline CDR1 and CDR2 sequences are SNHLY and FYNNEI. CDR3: CASKGLAGIADTQYF. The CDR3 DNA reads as TGTGCCAGCAAGGGACTAGCGGGGATAGCGGATACGCAGTATTTT.

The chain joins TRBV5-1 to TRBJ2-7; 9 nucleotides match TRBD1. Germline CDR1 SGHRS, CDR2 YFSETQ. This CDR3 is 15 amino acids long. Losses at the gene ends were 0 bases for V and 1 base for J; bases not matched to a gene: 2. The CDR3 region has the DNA TGCGCCAGCAGCTTGGACGGGACAGGGTCCTACGAGCAGTACTTC. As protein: CASSLDGTGSYEQYF. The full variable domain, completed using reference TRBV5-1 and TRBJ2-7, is KAGVTQTPRYLIKTRGQQVTLSCSPISGHRSVSWYQQTPGQGLQFLFEYFSETQRNKGNFPGRFSGRQFSNSRSEMNVSTLELGDSALYLCASSLDGTGSYEQYFGPGTRLTVT.

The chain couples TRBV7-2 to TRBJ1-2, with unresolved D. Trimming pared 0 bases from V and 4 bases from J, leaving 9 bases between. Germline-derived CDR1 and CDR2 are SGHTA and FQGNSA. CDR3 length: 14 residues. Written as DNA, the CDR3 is TGTGCCAGCAGCTTAGCACCAGCCTCCTATGGCTACACCTTC. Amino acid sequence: CASSLAPASYGYTF.

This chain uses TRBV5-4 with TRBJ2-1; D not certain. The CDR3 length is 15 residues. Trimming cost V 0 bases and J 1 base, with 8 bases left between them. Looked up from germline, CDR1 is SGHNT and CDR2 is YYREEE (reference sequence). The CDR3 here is CASSLELGSYNEQFF. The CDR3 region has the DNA TGTGCCAGCAGCTTGGAACTGGGGTCCTACAATGAGCAGTTCTTC.

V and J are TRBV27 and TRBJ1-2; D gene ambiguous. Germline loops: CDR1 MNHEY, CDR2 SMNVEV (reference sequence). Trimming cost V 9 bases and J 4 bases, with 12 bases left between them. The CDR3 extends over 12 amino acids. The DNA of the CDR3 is TGTGCCAGTTTCGGACGGATCTATGGCTACACCTTC. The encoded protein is CASFGRIYGYTF.

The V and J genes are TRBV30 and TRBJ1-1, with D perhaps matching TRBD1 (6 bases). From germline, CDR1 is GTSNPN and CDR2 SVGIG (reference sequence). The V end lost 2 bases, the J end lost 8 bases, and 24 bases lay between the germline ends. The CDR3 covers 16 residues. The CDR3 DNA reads TGTGCCTGGAGTCCCTCGTCGAGGGGGGTCTACAGGGAAGCTTTCTTT. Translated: CAWSPSSRGVYREAFF.